This T cell receptor (beta chain) came from a study of molecular identifiers for immune sequencing clone quantification (dated by TCRdb to the late 2010s). Regarding the research as a whole: For a replicate experiment, RNA from roughly 20,000 or 100,000 naive CD8 T cells was divided into five aliquots, and four of the five aliquots were sequenced. This methods study used CD8 T cells to benchmark TCR RNA copy counting and molecular-identifier clustering-based TCR repertoire sequencing (MIDCIRS). Overall results and qualifications from the work: A single cell's worth of spiked-in Jurkat TCR RNA was reported detectable even among under 1.1 million naive CD8 T cells. Naive libraries contained spiked-in Jurkat TCR RNA (approximately nine copies' worth), which is not part of the donor repertoire. In CMV-specific effector cells, clones with more than 20 RNA copies contained over 99% of molecules, whereas in naive cells such clones contained under 1% of molecules. About 2.9 recovered TCR RNA copies per cell were obtained by modeling, versus about 10 by digital PCR, implying a capture efficiency of 30% to 35%. When barcode sub-clustering was omitted, TCR diversity was inflated by chimeric consensus sequences, with chimeras reaching as high as 47%. Highly expanded clone sizes could be underestimated if identical TCR molecules share a barcode.

CDR1 and CDR2 were assigned from the germline V gene as SQVTM and ANQGSEA. The V end gives up 1 base and the J end 5 bases, leaving 6 bases in the junction not matched to a gene. The CDR3 covers 15 residues, taking in both the cysteine and the phenylalanine. The kept DNA is CDR3 alone, 45 bases in frame from the first base. The library came from PCR. The sequencer listed for this sample is NextSeq 500. Bulk TCR libraries were prepared as previously described, using TCR primers listed in Table S5. The Qiagen AllPrep DNA/RNA kit was used to purify total RNA. Before analysis, reads from multiple sequencing runs of one library were combined. Turning to the authors' computational methods: Reads were retained only if the reads had an exact TCR constant sequence, and the retained reads were trimmed to 150 nt and grouped according to their 12-nt molecular barcodes. Within each barcode group, reads were sub-clustered at a 15% Levenshtein threshold, and quality-weighted consensus sequences were built per RNA molecule. Non-functional sequences were excluded, and lower-count sequences lying one edit away from another sequence were also excluded. Barcode sub-clusters with fewer than 20% of the maximum read count were removed, based on fitting two negative binomial distributions. The public reads were reanalyzed by TCRdb: fastp trimming at Q25, MiXCR alignment, in-frame beta chains only. All rows with the same CDR3 protein become a single entry with the most common DNA and genes. In this record, the V and J calls reflect TCRdb's handling and not the investigators' own analysis. The sample profile shows about 510,000 distinct CDR3 sequences; about 26% of them were found once. The top ten constitute around 0.8% of the sample.

Naive CD8 T cell libraries were made from roughly 21,000 to 960,000 sorted cells using 10%, 30% or 50% of purified RNA. On a BD FACSAria II, naive CD8 T cells were FACS-sorted as CD8+CD4-CCR7+CD45RA+ and collected into RLT Plus buffer. Detection sensitivity was tested by spiking Jurkat RNA equal to roughly 9 TCR copies' worth into samples containing about 19,000-1,000,000 naive CD8 T cells. Enrichment of CD8 T cells was done with RosetteSep CD8+ T Cell Enrichment Cocktail plus Ficoll-Paque, and ACK red cell lysis came afterward. Many counts were recorded for this clonotype. No cognate antigen has been identified for it. No much larger clone exists at a distance of one base, and base qualities are not known.

The sequenced material came from naive CD8+ T cells from blood, with Jurkat cell RNA spiked in. The cell subset or site label here, explained by the study, means: FACS-sorted CD8+CD4-CCR7+CD45RA+ naive T cells. The chain joins TRBV29-1 to TRBJ2-3; a stretch of 10 junction bases matches TRBD2. The clonotype comes from a human donor in good health. Some libraries in this study had Jurkat cell RNA spiked in. Here the CDR3 is given as CSVEASGRGVDTQYF. The bases read TGCAGCGTTGAAGCTAGCGGGAGAGGTGTAGATACGCAGTATTTT.